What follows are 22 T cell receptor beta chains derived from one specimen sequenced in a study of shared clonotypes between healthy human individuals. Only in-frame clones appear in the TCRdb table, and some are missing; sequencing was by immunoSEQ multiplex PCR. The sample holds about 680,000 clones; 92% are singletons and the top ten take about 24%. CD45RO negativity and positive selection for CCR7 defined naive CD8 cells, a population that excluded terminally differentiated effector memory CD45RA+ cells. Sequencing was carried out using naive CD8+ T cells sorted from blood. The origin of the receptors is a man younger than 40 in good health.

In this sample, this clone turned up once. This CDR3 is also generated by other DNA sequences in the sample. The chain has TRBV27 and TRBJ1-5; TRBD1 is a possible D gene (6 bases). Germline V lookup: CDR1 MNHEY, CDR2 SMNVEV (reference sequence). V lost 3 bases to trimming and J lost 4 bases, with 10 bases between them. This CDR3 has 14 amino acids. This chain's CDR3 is CASSLRGGNQPQHF. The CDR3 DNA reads TGTGCCAGCAGTTTGCGAGGGGGTAATCAGCCCCAGCATTTT.

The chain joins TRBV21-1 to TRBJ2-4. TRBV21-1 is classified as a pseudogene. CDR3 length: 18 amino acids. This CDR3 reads CASSPKNTSTLAKNIQYF. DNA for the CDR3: TGTGCCAGCAGCCCCAAAAACACGAGTACCCTAGCCAAAAACATTCAGTACTTC.

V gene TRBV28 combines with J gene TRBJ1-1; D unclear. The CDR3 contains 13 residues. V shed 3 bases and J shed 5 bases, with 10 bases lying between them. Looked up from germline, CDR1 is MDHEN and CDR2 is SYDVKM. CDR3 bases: TGTGCCAGCAGTTTCCGGGAGAGGACTGAAGCTTTCTTT. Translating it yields CASSFRERTEAFF. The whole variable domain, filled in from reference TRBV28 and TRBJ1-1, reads DVKVTQSSRYLVKRTGEKVFLECVQDMDHENMFWYRQDPGLGLRLIYFSYDVKMKEKGDIPEGYSVSREKKERFSLILESASTNQTSMYLCASSFRERTEAFFGQGTRLTVV.

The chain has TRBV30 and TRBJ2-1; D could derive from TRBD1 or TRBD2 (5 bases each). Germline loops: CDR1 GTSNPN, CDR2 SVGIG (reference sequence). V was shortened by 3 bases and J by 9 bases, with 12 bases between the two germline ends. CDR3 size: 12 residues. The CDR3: CAWRGPGLEQFF. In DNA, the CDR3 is TGTGCCTGGAGGGGGCCGGGGCTTGAGCAGTTCTTC. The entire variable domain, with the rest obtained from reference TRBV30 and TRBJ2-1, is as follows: SQTIHQWPATLVQPVGSPLSLECTVEGTSNPNLYWYRQAAGRGLQLLFYSVGIGQISSEVPQNLSASRPQDRQFILSSKKLLLSDSGFYLCAWRGPGLEQFFGPGTRLTVL.

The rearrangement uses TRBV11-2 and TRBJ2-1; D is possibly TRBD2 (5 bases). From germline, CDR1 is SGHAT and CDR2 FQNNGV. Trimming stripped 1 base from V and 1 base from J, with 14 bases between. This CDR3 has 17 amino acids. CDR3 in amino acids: CASSLAPSGFSYNEQFF. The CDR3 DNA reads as TGTGCCAGCAGCTTAGCCCCCTCGGGGTTTTCCTACAATGAGCAGTTCTTC.

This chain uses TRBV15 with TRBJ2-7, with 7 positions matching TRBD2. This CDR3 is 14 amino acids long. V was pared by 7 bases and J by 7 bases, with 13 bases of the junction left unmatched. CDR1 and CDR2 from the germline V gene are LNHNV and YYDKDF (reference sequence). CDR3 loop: CATTGFGGSREQYF. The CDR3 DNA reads TGTGCCACCACCGGTTTTGGCGGGAGTCGGGAGCAGTACTTC.

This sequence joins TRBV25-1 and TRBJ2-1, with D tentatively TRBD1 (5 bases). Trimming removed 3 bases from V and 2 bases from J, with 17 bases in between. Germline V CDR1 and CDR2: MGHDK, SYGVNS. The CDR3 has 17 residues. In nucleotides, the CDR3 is TGTGCCAGCAGTGAGGGCCGTCAGGGTTACCCCTACAATGAGCAGTTCTTC. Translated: CASSEGRQGYPYNEQFF.

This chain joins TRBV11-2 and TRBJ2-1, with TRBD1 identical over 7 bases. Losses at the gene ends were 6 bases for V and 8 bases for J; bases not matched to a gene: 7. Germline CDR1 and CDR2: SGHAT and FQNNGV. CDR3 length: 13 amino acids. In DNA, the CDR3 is TGTGCCAGCAGAACCACCCAGGGGGATGAGCAGTTCTTC. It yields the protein CASRTTQGDEQFF.

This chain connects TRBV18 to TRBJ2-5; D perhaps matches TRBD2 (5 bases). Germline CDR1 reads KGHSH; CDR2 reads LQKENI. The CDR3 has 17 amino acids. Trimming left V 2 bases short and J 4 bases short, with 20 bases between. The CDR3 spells CASSPSQDSSYRETQYF. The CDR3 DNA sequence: TGTGCCAGCTCACCATCCCAGGACTCTTCTTACCGAGAGACCCAGTACTTC.

The CDR3 reads CASSWPGSSYNEQFF. CDR3 sequence (DNA): TGTGCCAGCAGTTGGCCCGGGAGCTCCTACAATGAGCAGTTCTTC. The rearrangement uses TRBV28 and TRBJ2-1; a weak D match, TRBD2 (6 bases). The germline V gene encodes CDR1 MDHEN and CDR2 SYDVKM. This CDR3 is 15 amino acids long. V was trimmed by 4 bases and J by 0 bases, leaving 10 bases between them.

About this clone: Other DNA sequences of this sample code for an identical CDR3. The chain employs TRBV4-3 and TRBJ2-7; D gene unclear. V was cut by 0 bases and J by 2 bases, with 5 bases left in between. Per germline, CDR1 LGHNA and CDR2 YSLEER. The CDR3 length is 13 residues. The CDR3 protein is CASSQDSAYEQYF. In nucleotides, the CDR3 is TGCGCCAGCAGCCAAGATTCGGCCTACGAGCAGTACTTC.

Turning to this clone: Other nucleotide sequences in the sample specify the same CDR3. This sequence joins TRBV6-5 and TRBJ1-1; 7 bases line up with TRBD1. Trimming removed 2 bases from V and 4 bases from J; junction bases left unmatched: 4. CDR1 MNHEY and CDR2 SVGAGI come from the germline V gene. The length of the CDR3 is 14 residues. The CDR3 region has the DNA TGTGCCAGCAGTTACCAAGGGGGCGGCACTGAAGCTTTCTTT. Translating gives CASSYQGGGTEAFF.

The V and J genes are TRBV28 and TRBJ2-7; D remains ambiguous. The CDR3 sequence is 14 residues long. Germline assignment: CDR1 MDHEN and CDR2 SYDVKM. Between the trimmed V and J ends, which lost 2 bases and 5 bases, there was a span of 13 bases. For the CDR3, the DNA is TGTGCCAGCAGTTTACGAGACCTAGGAGACGAGCAGTACTTC. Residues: CASSLRDLGDEQYF.

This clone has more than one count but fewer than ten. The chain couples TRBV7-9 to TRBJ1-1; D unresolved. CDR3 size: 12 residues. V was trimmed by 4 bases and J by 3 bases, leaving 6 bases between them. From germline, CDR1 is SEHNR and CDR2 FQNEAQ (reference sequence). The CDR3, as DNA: TGTGCCAGCAGCTGGGAGGACACTGAAGCTTTCTTT. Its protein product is CASSWEDTEAFF.

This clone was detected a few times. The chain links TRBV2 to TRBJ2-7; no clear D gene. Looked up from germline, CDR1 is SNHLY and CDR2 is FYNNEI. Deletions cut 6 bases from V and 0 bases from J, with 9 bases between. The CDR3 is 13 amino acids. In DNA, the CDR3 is TGTGCCAGCAGGGAGCGAACCTCCTACGAGCAGTACTTC. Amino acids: CASRERTSYEQYF.

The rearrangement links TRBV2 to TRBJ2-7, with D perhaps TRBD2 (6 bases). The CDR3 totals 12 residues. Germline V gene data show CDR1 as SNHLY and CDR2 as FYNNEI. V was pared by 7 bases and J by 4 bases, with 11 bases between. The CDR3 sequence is CASIQEGYEQYF. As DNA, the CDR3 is TGTGCCAGCATTCAGGAGGGGTACGAGCAGTACTTC.

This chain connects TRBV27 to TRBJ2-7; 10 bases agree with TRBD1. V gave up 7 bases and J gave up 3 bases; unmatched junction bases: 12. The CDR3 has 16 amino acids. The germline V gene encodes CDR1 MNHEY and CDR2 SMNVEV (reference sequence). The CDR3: CASNTKPGQGNYEQYF. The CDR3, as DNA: TGTGCCAGCAACACTAAACCGGGACAGGGGAACTACGAGCAGTACTTC.

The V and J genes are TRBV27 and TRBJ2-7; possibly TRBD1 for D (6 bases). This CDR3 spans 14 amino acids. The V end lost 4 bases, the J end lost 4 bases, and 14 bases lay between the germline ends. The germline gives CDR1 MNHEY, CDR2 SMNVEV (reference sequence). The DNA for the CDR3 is TGTGCCAGCAGTTCATATACCCAGGGGTACGAGCAGTACTTC. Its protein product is CASSSYTQGYEQYF.

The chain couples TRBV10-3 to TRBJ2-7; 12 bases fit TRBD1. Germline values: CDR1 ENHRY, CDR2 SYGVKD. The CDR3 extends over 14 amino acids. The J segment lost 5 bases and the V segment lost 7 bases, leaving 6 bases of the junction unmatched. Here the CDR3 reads CAIMGQGAVNEQYF. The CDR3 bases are TGTGCCATCATGGGACAGGGGGCGGTTAACGAGCAGTACTTC.

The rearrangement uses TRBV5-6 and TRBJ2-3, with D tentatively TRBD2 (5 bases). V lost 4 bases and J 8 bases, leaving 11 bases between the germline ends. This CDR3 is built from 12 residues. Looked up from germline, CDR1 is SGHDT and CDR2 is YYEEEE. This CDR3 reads CASSQLGGTQYF. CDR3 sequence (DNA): TGTGCCAGCAGCCAGCTAGGAGGTACGCAGTATTTT. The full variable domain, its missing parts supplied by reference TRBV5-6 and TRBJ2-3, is DAGVTQSPTHLIKTRGQQVTLRCSPKSGHDTVSWYQQALGQGPQFIFQYYEEEERQRGNFPDRFSGHQFPNYSSELNVNALLLGDSALYLCASSQLGGTQYFGPGTRLTVL.

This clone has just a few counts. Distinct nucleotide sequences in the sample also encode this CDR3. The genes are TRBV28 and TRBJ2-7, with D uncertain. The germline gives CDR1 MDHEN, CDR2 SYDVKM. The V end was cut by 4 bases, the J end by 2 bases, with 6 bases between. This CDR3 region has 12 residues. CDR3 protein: CASSSETYEQYF. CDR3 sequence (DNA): TGTGCCAGCAGTTCAGAGACCTACGAGCAGTACTTC.

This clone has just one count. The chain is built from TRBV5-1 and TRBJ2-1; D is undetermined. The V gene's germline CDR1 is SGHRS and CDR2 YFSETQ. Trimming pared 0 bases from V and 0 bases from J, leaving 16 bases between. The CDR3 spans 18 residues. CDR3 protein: CASSLGASRESSYNEQFF. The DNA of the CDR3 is TGCGCCAGCAGCTTGGGGGCTAGTAGAGAAAGCTCCTACAATGAGCAGTTCTTC.